This TCR beta chain comes out of a study of identical twins. MiXCR was run by TCRdb on the 5' RACE reads, yielding one entry per CDR3 protein. The table has about 240,000 distinct CDR3 sequences, 7% to 8.5% seen once. There are a few counts of this clonotype. Healthy Caucasians made up all donors. The trim removed 5 bases at V and 3 bases at J, leaving 16 bases unmatched. In germline, CDR1 is SGHAT, CDR2 FQDESV (reference sequence). This CDR3 is built from 18 residues. These data were likewise used in another study, on yellow fever vaccine responses in identical twins.

What was sequenced was CD8+ T cells sorted from blood. V is TRBV11-1 and J is TRBJ2-1; TRBD1 matches at 7 bases. This clonotype was obtained from a woman under 30 in good health. CDR3 in amino acids: CASSRTSAGTAFYNEQFF. The CDR3 DNA is TGTGCCAGCAGCCGAACGTCGGCCGGGACAGCGTTCTACAATGAGCAGTTCTTC.